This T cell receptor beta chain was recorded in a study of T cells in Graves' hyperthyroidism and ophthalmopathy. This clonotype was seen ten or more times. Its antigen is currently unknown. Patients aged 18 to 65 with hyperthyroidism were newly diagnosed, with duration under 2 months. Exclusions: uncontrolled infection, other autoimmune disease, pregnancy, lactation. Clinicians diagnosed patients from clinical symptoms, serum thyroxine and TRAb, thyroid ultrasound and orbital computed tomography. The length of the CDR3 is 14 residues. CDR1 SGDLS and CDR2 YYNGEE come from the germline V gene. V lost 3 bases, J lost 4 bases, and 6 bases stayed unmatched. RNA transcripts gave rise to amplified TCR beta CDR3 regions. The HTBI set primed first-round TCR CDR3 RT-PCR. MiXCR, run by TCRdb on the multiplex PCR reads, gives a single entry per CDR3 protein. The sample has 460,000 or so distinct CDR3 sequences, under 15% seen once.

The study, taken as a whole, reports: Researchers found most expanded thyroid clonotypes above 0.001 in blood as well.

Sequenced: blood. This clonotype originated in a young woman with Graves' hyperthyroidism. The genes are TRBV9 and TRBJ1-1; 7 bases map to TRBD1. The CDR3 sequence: CASSGQGGITEAFF. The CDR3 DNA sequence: TGTGCCAGCAGCGGGCAGGGGGGGATCACTGAAGCTTTCTTT.